This TCR beta chain emerged from a study of T cells in Graves' hyperthyroidism and ophthalmopathy. Lactation, pregnancy, other autoimmune disease or uncontrolled infection led to exclusion of patients. Germline assignment: CDR1 KGHSH and CDR2 LQKENI. The CDR3 is 15 residues long. The V gene lost 5 bases and the J gene lost 3 bases, with 14 bases spanning the gap. RNA transcripts gave rise to amplified TCR beta CDR3 regions. With the HTBI primer set, the TCR CDR3 went through a first round of RT-PCR. TCRdb itself ran the multiplex PCR reads through MiXCR, one entry per CDR3 protein. The table has over 650,000 distinct CDR3 sequences, approximately 16% seen once. General study points: Ophthalmopathy could be told apart from stable hyperthyroidism with a 13 V-J model. Among clonotypes expanded in thyroid above 0.001, most were also found in blood. Before onset, ophthalmopathy was predicted by the model a median around 6.5 months earlier.

This clonotype showed up many times. Its cognate antigen is unknown. The rearrangement uses TRBV18 and TRBJ1-5, with unresolved D. The specimen was blood. The sequence was collected from a man younger than 35 with Graves' hyperthyroidism. The CDR3, as DNA: TGTGCCAGCTCAATATTGGCAGTTCCCAATCAGCCCCAGCATTTT. It yields the protein CASSILAVPNQPQHF.